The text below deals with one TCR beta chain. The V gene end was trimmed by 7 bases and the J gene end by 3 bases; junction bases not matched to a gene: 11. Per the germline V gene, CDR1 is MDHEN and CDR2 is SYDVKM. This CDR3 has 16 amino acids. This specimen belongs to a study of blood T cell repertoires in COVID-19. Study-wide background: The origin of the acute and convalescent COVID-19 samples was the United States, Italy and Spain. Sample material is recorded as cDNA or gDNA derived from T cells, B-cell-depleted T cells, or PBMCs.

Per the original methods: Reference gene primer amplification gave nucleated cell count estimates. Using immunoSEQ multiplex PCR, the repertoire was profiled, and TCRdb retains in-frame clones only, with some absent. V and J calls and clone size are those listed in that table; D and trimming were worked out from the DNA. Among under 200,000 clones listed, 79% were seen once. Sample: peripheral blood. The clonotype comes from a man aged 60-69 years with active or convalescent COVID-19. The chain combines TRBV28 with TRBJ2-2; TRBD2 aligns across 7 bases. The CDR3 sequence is CASTPAWAGDTGELFF. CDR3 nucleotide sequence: TGTGCCAGCACCCCCGCGTGGGCGGGAGACACCGGGGAGCTGTTTTTT.